This passage covers 4 T cell receptor beta chains from one sample sequenced in a study of glioma-infiltrating T cells after dendritic cell vaccination. Time point here: after dendritic cell vaccination, including at tumor progression/relapse. TCRdb's copy holds only in-frame clones and misses some; the assay was immunoSEQ multiplex PCR. Altogether 75,000 to 85,000 clones are present, around 90% being singletons, with the ten largest covering around 2.1%. The specimen comprised blood, sampled after dendritic cell vaccination. Source of these receptors: a human donor with glioblastoma.

This clone was seen more than once but under ten times. V usage is TRBV7-3 and J usage is TRBJ1-3, with 10 bases identical to TRBD1. The CDR3 extends over 14 amino acids. Germline V CDR1 and CDR2: SGHTA, FQGTGA. The V segment lost 3 bases and the J segment 4 bases; nucleotides outside the gene matches: 0. In nucleotides, the CDR3 is TGTGCCAGCAGCTTGACAGGGGGCGGAAACACCATATATTTT. Residues: CASSLTGGGNTIYF.

The chain combines TRBV9 with TRBJ1-2, with D unresolved. Deletions cut 6 bases from V and 5 bases from J, with 17 bases between. Germline V gene sequence: CDR1 SGDLS, CDR2 YYNGEE. This CDR3 has 14 amino acids. The CDR3 sequence is CASTPGYERYGYTF. The CDR3 DNA is TGTGCCAGCACCCCCGGGTATGAGAGGTATGGCTACACCTTC.

This sequence joins TRBV20-1 and TRBJ2-7, with D possibly TRBD1 on 5 matching bases. Trimming removed 6 bases from V and 7 bases from J, with 13 bases in between. Germline lookup yields CDR1 DFQATT and CDR2 SNEGSKA (reference sequence). The CDR3 is made up of 11 amino acids. The CDR3 reads CSALRAQEQYF. The CDR3 nucleotides are TGCAGTGCCCTCAGGGCCCAGGAGCAGTACTTC.

V is TRBV5-1 and J is TRBJ2-5; 11 bases fit TRBD2. From germline, CDR1 is SGHRS and CDR2 YFSETQ. CDR3 length equals 14 residues. Trimming took 6 bases from V and 2 from J; bases not matched to a gene: 3. The CDR3 spells CASTGTSGQETQYF. The CDR3 DNA sequence: TGCGCCAGCACCGGGACTAGCGGACAAGAGACCCAGTACTTC. Filled out from reference TRBV5-1 and TRBJ2-5, the complete variable domain reads KAGVTQTPRYLIKTRGQQVTLSCSPISGHRSVSWYQQTPGQGLQFLFEYFSETQRNKGNFPGRFSGRQFSNSRSEMNVSTLELGDSALYLCASTGTSGQETQYFGPGTRLLVL.